The 5 T cell receptor beta chains listed next were all sequenced from one sample in a study of blood T cell repertoires in COVID-19 (dated by TCRdb to about 2020). The library was generated by the immunoSEQ multiplex PCR assay. This is the immuneACCESS table as TCRdb keeps it, with only in-frame sequences that have V and J called. A part of the clones is gone; compared with another copy, unresolved V genes explain less than half, and the rest is unexplained. This sample is represented by a few hundred thousand clones; roughly 87% of them were singletons. 6% of the sample goes to the ten largest clones. The specimen sequenced was PBMCs or T cells enriched from blood (not recorded which). The origin of the receptors is a woman between 40 and 55 years old who had recovered from COVID-19.

The J gene is TRBJ2-2, the V gene TRBV5-1; D may be TRBD2 (6 bases). V was clipped by 6 bases and J by 4 bases, with 10 bases between them. Germline CDR1 reads SGHRS; CDR2 reads YFSETQ. The CDR3 length is 13 residues. Written as DNA, the CDR3 is TGCGCCAGCACCGGGAGCCCCACCGGGGAGCTGTTTTTT. Translation: CASTGSPTGELFF.

This sequence joins TRBV11-2 and TRBJ2-7; D is unresolved. In germline, CDR1 is SGHAT, CDR2 FQNNGV. CDR3 length: 14 amino acids. Trimming cost V 1 base and J 4 bases, with 11 bases left between them. CDR3 DNA: TGTGCCAGCAGCTTAGGAGTAACGTCTTACGAGCAGTACTTC. This codes for CASSLGVTSYEQYF.

The J gene is TRBJ1-6, the V gene TRBV10-3, with D uncertain. The CDR3 length is 16 residues. The V end was cut by 6 bases, the J end by 10 bases, with 22 bases between. Germline-derived CDR1 and CDR2 are ENHRY and SYGVKD. CDR3 in amino acids: CAIRDVTEWLASPLHF. In nucleotides, the CDR3 is TGTGCCATCAGAGATGTTACGGAGTGGTTGGCCTCACCCCTCCACTTT.

This clone was observed once. This chain connects TRBV7-9 to TRBJ2-7; TRBD2 matches at 10 bases. This CDR3 comprises 15 residues. V was pared by 4 bases and J by 5 bases, with 8 bases of the junction left unmatched. CDR1 SEHNR and CDR2 FQNEAQ come from the germline V gene (reference sequence). The CDR3 protein is CASSYSRAGGHEQYF. The CDR3 coding sequence is TGTGCCAGCAGCTATTCGCGAGCGGGAGGGCACGAGCAGTACTTC. The full variable domain, with the rest looked up from reference TRBV7-9 and TRBJ2-7, is DTGVSQNPRHKITKRGQNVTFRCDPISEHNRLYWYRQTLGQGPEFLTYFQNEAQLEKSRLLSDRFSAERPKGSFSTLEIQRTEQGDSAMYLCASSYSRAGGHEQYFGPGTRLTVT.

The chain carries TRBV3-1 (or the pseudogene TRBV3-2) and TRBJ2-1; the D gene is possibly TRBD1 (5 bases). V dropped 2 bases and J dropped 5 bases, with 10 bases sitting between them. Per the germline V gene, CDR1 is LGHDT and CDR2 is YNNKEL (reference sequence). The CDR3 runs 14 residues. The CDR3 coding sequence is TGTGCCAGCAGCCAAAGGGGTGGGCACAATGAGCAGTTCTTC. Protein product: CASSQRGGHNEQFF.